Reported below is one T cell receptor (beta chain). As yet, its antigen is unknown. The record originates from a study of OX40 agonist ivuxolimab in advanced cancers. Study context: Cohort: around 83% men, mean age approximately 66, aged about 23 to 80.

Whole-study results and caveats: Clones of CD4+ and CD8+ blood T cells grew by week 6 at doses of 0.1 to 3.0 mg/kg.

Data came from immunoSEQ multiplex PCR; TCRdb stores just in-frame clones and leaves some out. In the table there are more than 45,000 clones, about 90% of which are singletons. Per germline, CDR1 MGHRA and CDR2 YSYEKL. The CDR3 runs to 15 residues. Unmatched junction bases numbered 6, after V lost 7 bases and J lost 0 bases. This receptor was identified in an adult with an advanced solid tumor such as melanoma, head and neck, liver or kidney cancer. The rearrangement joins TRBV4-1 to TRBJ2-1; 7 nucleotides align to TRBD2. The sample consisted of CD4+ or CD8+ T cells sorted from blood, taken in a trial of the OX40 agonist ivuxolimab. The CDR3 DNA reads as TGCGCCAGCAATTGGCGGGAGAGCTCCTACAATGAGCAGTTCTTC. Amino acid sequence: CASNWRESSYNEQFF.